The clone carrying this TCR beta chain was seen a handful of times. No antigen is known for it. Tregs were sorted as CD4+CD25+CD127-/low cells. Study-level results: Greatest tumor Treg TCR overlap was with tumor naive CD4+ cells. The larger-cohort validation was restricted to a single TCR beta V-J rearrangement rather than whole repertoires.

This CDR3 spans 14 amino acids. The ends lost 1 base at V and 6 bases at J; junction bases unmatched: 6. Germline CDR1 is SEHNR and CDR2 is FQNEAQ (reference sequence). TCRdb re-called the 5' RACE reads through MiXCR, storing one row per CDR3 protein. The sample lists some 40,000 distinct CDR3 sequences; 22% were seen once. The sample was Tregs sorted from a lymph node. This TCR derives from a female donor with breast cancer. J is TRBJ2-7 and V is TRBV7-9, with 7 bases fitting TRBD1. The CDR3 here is CASSLDRGFTEQYF. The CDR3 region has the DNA TGTGCCAGCAGCTTAGACAGGGGATTTACCGAGCAGTACTTC. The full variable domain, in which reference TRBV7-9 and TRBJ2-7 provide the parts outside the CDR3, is DTGVSQNPRHKITKRGQNVTFRCDPISEHNRLYWYRQTLGQGPEFLTYFQNEAQLEKSRLLSDRFSAERPKGSFSTLEIQRTEQGDSAMYLCASSLDRGFTEQYFGPGTRLTVT.